This T cell receptor beta chain was found in a study of blood T cell repertoires in COVID-19. Study context: Sample material is recorded as cDNA or gDNA derived from T cells, B-cell-depleted T cells, or PBMCs.

Generated by immunoSEQ multiplex PCR, the TCRdb table keeps only in-frame clones and is missing some. The profile shows tens of thousands of clones, less than 85% of them singletons. The germline gives CDR1 MNHNY, CDR2 SVGAGI (reference sequence). V gave up 3 bases and J gave up 2 bases, with 10 bases separating them. This CDR3 contains 14 residues. The V call is TRBV6-6, the J call TRBJ1-2; D is unresolved. The sample comprised peripheral blood. This TCR was sampled from a human donor in a cohort sampled during active COVID-19. Here the CDR3 DNA reads TGTGCCAGCAGTTATGATGAGCGCAACTATGGCTACACCTTC. Amino acid sequence: CASSYDERNYGYTF.